This T cell receptor beta chain was observed in a study of neurological immune-mediated disorders. Study-wide findings and caveats: The greatest TCR clonal expansion occurred in HTLV-1-associated myelopathy and the least in multiple sclerosis, which fell below healthy controls.

A remark on this clonotype: What it binds is not known.

Synthesis of cDNA was accomplished via 5'RACE employing 10-nucleotide random UMIs. TCRdb independently ran MiXCR on the 5' RACE reads; one entry per CDR3 protein. The table shows 65,000 to 80,000 distinct CDR3 sequences, with 17% occurring only once. Germline CDR1 SGHTA, CDR2 FQGTGA. V shed 4 bases, J shed 4 bases, and the junction held 1 base outside the gene matches. The CDR3 is 15 amino acids. This receptor was identified in a woman between 40 and 50 years old in good health. The chain is built from TRBV7-3 and TRBJ2-5, with 15 bases aligning to TRBD2. The sequenced material came from PBMCs. DNA for the CDR3: TGTGCCAGCAGCTGGGGACTAGCGGGAGGAGAGACCCAGTACTTC. As protein: CASSWGLAGGETQYF.